Below, 29 T cell receptor beta chains from the same sample are listed, as sequenced in a study of OX40 agonist ivuxolimab in advanced cancers. TCRdb keeps only in-frame clones here, not all; method: immunoSEQ multiplex PCR. This sample carries fewer than 25,000 clones, over 70% of them seen once, and the ten largest clones take under 20%. The sample in question was CD4+ or CD8+ T cells sorted from blood, obtained in a trial of the OX40 agonist ivuxolimab. The origin of the receptors is an adult with an advanced solid tumor such as melanoma, head and neck, liver or kidney cancer.

The chain employs TRBV28 and TRBJ1-6; tentatively, D is TRBD1 (5 bases). V was pared by 6 bases and J by 10 bases, with 16 bases between. Germline assignment: CDR1 MDHEN and CDR2 SYDVKM. There are 14 residues in the CDR3. The CDR3 spells CASRTPGNFSPLHF. CDR3 sequence (DNA): TGTGCCAGCAGAACCCCAGGGAATTTCTCACCCCTCCACTTT.

The chain links TRBV4-3 to TRBJ2-7; D is possibly TRBD1 (5 bases). Trimming pared 5 bases from V and 7 bases from J, leaving 15 bases between. Germline CDR1 reads LGHNA; CDR2 reads YSLEER. The length of the CDR3 is 13 residues. DNA for the CDR3: TGCGCCAGCAGCACGTACGTGGGGCGGGAGCAGTACTTC. Its protein product is CASSTYVGREQYF.

A few counts support this clone. V usage is TRBV7-8 and J usage is TRBJ2-7; D possibly corresponds to TRBD2 (6 bases). In germline, CDR1 is SGHVS, CDR2 FQNEAQ. CDR3 length equals 15 residues. Between the trimmed V and J ends, which lost 1 base and 3 bases, there was a span of 13 bases. The CDR3 spells CASSLVVGSGYEQYF. Written as DNA, the CDR3 is TGTGCCAGCAGCTTAGTGGTCGGGAGTGGCTACGAGCAGTACTTC.

The rearrangement joins TRBV5-4 to TRBJ2-1, with D perhaps matching TRBD2 (6 bases). V lost 3 bases to trimming and J lost 8 bases, with 15 bases between them. This CDR3 is 14 amino acids long. CDR1 is SGHNT, CDR2 YYREEE, per germline (reference sequence). CDR3 protein: CASSSEGSSYEQFF. DNA of the CDR3: TGTGCCAGCAGCTCGGAGGGTAGCAGCTATGAGCAGTTCTTC.

This chain uses TRBV2 with TRBJ1-5; tentative D call: TRBD1 (5 bases). This CDR3 spans 15 amino acids. Germline CDR1 is SNHLY and CDR2 is FYNNEI. Between the trimmed V and J ends, which lost 6 bases and 0 bases, there was a span of 12 bases. This chain's CDR3 is CASRGGGGSNQPQHF. In DNA form, the CDR3 reads TGTGCCAGCAGGGGCGGGGGAGGTAGCAATCAGCCCCAGCATTTT.

The chain employs TRBV4-2 and TRBJ2-3; 16 bases agree with TRBD2. From germline, CDR1 is LGHNA and CDR2 YNFKEQ. V gave up 4 bases and J gave up 0 bases; unmatched junction bases: 4. CDR3 size: 18 residues. The CDR3 reads CASSPGLAGGPSTDTQYF. The CDR3 DNA sequence: TGTGCCAGCAGCCCGGGACTAGCGGGGGGGCCTAGCACAGATACGCAGTATTTT.

The V call is TRBV15, the J call TRBJ2-7; 8 bases map to TRBD2. V shed 6 bases, J shed 3 bases, and the junction held 4 bases outside the gene matches. From germline, CDR1 is LNHNV and CDR2 YYDKDF (reference sequence). CDR3 length equals 13 residues. The CDR3 sequence is CATSSGANYEQYF. CDR3 nucleotide sequence: TGTGCCACCAGTAGCGGGGCCAACTACGAGCAGTACTTC.

The chain uses TRBV4-2 and TRBJ1-3; a possible D gene is TRBD1 (6 bases). Per germline, CDR1 LGHNA and CDR2 YNFKEQ. This CDR3 contains 16 residues. With 2 bases removed from V and 2 bases from J, the gap between germline ends came to 13 bases. In DNA, the CDR3 is TGTGCCAGCAGCCAAACAGGGCTTTACGCTGGAAACACCATATATTTT. Translating gives CASSQTGLYAGNTIYF.

V gene TRBV2 combines with J gene TRBJ2-1; TRBD1 matches at 8 bases. With V trimmed by 6 bases and J by 6 bases, 7 bases remained unmatched. Germline CDR1 is SNHLY and CDR2 is FYNNEI. The CDR3 loop spans 14 amino acids. The DNA of the CDR3 is TGTGCCAGCAGACGGACAGGGTTTATCAATGAGCAGTTCTTC. Amino acids: CASRRTGFINEQFF.

The J gene is TRBJ2-3, the V gene TRBV16, with 11 bases identical to TRBD1. The germline gives CDR1 KGHSY, CDR2 FQNENV. Trimming removed 4 bases from V and 4 bases from J; junction bases left unmatched: 7. The CDR3 is 16 amino acids. CDR3 coding DNA: TGTGCCAGCAGCCCCAATACGGGACAGGGGGCAGATACGCAGTATTTT. Protein: CASSPNTGQGADTQYF.

For the CDR3, the DNA is TGTGCCAGCAGTTTTCTAACGGGAGGGCCCTCGGGCGAGCAGTACTTC. This sequence encodes CASSFLTGGPSGEQYF. The V gene is TRBV28, the J gene TRBJ2-5; 8 bases are a match to TRBD2. The end of the DNA is better explained by TRBJ2-7, so the J call may be wrong. This CDR3 has 16 amino acids. Germline CDR1 reads MDHEN; CDR2 reads SYDVKM.

V and J are TRBV7-9 and TRBJ1-3, with 7 positions matching TRBD1. The CDR3 runs 14 residues. V shed 6 bases, J shed 4 bases, and the junction held 6 bases outside the gene matches. Germline V gene data show CDR1 as SEHNR and CDR2 as FQNEAQ (reference sequence). CDR3 nucleotide sequence: TGTGCCAGCAGTTCGACAGGGAAAGGAAACACCATATATTTT. This codes for CASSSTGKGNTIYF.

The chain couples TRBV27 to TRBJ2-1; 9 nucleotides match TRBD2. Germline CDR1 reads MNHEY; CDR2 reads SMNVEV (reference sequence). The CDR3 has 15 amino acids. Trimming cost V 4 bases and J 8 bases; bases outside gene matches: 9. CDR3: CASSSLAGEDYEQFF. The CDR3 DNA reads as TGTGCCAGCAGTTCCTTAGCGGGAGAGGACTATGAGCAGTTCTTC.

V and J are TRBV4-3 and TRBJ2-6; D unresolved. This CDR3 contains 16 residues. V was cut by 0 bases and J by 4 bases, with 10 bases left in between. Germline V gene sequence: CDR1 LGHNA, CDR2 YSLEER. The CDR3 region is CASSQDLWSGANVLTF. The CDR3 DNA follows: TGCGCCAGCAGCCAAGATCTATGGTCAGGGGCCAACGTCCTGACTTTC.

The V and J genes are TRBV2 and TRBJ2-3, with 10 bases identical to TRBD2. V lost 2 bases and J lost 6; bases outside the gene matches: 5. Germline V gives CDR1 SNHLY, CDR2 FYNNEI. The CDR3 is 15 residues long. Here the CDR3 DNA reads TGTGCCAGCAGTGAATCGAGCGGGAGGGCCGATACGCAGTATTTT. It is translated as CASSESSGRADTQYF.

The CDR3 is CASSQGLLGGNEQYF. The CDR3 DNA reads TGCGCCAGCAGCCAAGGCCTCCTGGGGGGAAACGAGCAGTACTTC. The V gene is TRBV4-1, the J gene TRBJ2-7; tentative D call: TRBD2 (6 bases). Germline CDR1 and CDR2: MGHRA and YSYEKL. The CDR3 sequence is 15 residues long. Trimming took off 1 base at V and 5 bases at J, with 15 bases between the two ends.

This sequence joins TRBV19 and TRBJ2-2; TRBD1 might be the D (5 bases). CDR3 length equals 15 residues. The V gene's germline CDR1 is LNHDA and CDR2 SQIVND (reference sequence). V lost 6 bases, J lost 6 bases, and 17 bases lay in between. CDR3 amino acids: CASRRRQTQPGELFF. The CDR3 nucleotides read TGTGCCAGTAGAAGGAGACAGACCCAGCCCGGGGAGCTGTTTTTT.

The chain couples TRBV2 to TRBJ2-1, with TRBD2 matching over 11 bases. V was clipped by 4 bases and J by 5 bases; unmatched bases: 10. Germline V gene sequence: CDR1 SNHLY, CDR2 FYNNEI. The CDR3 covers 17 residues. The CDR3 loop reads CASSAYLAGGGDNEQFF. Written as DNA, the CDR3 is TGTGCCAGCAGTGCTTACCTAGCGGGAGGAGGAGACAATGAGCAGTTCTTC.

The rearrangement links TRBV28 to TRBJ2-3, with D perhaps matching TRBD2 (7 bases). Germline V CDR1 and CDR2: MDHEN, SYDVKM. Trimming cost V 8 bases and J 1 base, with 13 bases left between them. CDR3 length: 14 residues. CDR3 region: CASGGRGGTDTQYF. CDR3 DNA: TGTGCCAGCGGGGGCCGGGGGGGCACAGATACGCAGTATTTT.

The genes are TRBV11-2 and TRBJ2-5; D not certain. Germline V gives CDR1 SGHAT, CDR2 FQNNGV. The CDR3 loop spans 15 amino acids. The V end lost 4 bases, the J end lost 1 base, and 13 bases lay between the germline ends. CDR3 in amino acids: CASSSLLHSQETQYF. The CDR3 region has the DNA TGTGCCAGCAGCTCACTCCTACACAGCCAAGAGACCCAGTACTTC.

Relative to its sample, this clone is medium-sized. The genes are TRBV6-1 and TRBJ1-2; 7 bases map to TRBD1. V lost 3 bases to trimming and J lost 7 bases; unmatched junction nucleotides: 11. CDR3 length: 15 amino acids. Germline V gene lookup returns CDR1 MNHNS and CDR2 SASEGT. Here the CDR3 DNA reads TGTGCCAGCAGTGACACACGGGACAGCTTCGTTGGCTACACCTTC. As protein: CASSDTRDSFVGYTF.

This clone came up once. The genes are TRBV4-3 and TRBJ2-2, with TRBD1 matching over 7 bases. With V trimmed by 0 bases and J by 6 bases, 10 bases remained unmatched. This CDR3 region has 17 residues. CDR1 and CDR2 from the germline V gene are LGHNA and YSLEER. In DNA, the CDR3 is TGCGCCAGCAGCCAAGATTGGATGGACAGGCGGGCCGGGGAGCTGTTTTTT. This gives the protein CASSQDWMDRRAGELFF.

By sample share, this clone is medium-sized. This sequence joins TRBV2 and TRBJ2-7; 10 positions match TRBD2. The CDR3 totals 17 residues. CDR1 is SNHLY, CDR2 FYNNEI, per germline. Trimming at V came to 3 bases and at J to 9 bases, leaving 17 bases not matched to a gene. This chain's CDR3 is CASSESNPSGGVGLQYF. The CDR3 coding sequence is TGTGCCAGCAGTGAGTCCAATCCTAGCGGGGGTGTGGGGTTGCAGTACTTC.

This clone appeared a few times. The CDR3 loop is CASSPGTATYEQYF. CDR3 nucleotide sequence: TGTGCCAGCAGTCCCGGGACGGCCACCTACGAGCAGTACTTC. The rearrangement uses TRBV9 and TRBJ2-7; D assignment may be TRBD1 or TRBD2 (5 bases each). Trimming took 5 bases from V and 2 from J, leaving 14 bases between them. The CDR3 contains 14 residues. Germline assignment: CDR1 SGDLS and CDR2 YYNGEE. The whole variable domain, remainder taken from reference TRBV9 and TRBJ2-7, is DSGVTQTPKHLITATGQRVTLRCSPRSGDLSVYWYQQSLDQGLQFLIQYYNGEERAKGNILERFSAQQFPDLHSELNLSSLELGDSALYFCASSPGTATYEQYFGPGTRLTVT.

V usage is TRBV4-1 and J usage is TRBJ1-6, with D unresolved. V was pared by 0 bases and J by 10 bases, with 13 bases between. The CDR3 runs to 15 residues. Germline CDR1 MGHRA, CDR2 YSYEKL. The CDR3 loop is CASSQDSSVGSPLHF. The CDR3 DNA reads as TGCGCCAGCAGCCAAGATAGCAGTGTGGGCTCACCCCTCCACTTT.

The chain joins TRBV27 to TRBJ2-5; no clear D. In germline, CDR1 is MNHEY, CDR2 SMNVEV (reference sequence). Deletions cut 0 bases from V and 2 bases from J, with 13 bases between. The CDR3 totals 16 residues. CDR3 residues: CASSLSMSSRQETQYF. DNA for the CDR3: TGTGCCAGCAGTTTATCGATGAGCAGTCGGCAAGAGACCCAGTACTTC.

The chain employs TRBV9 and TRBJ2-5; no firm D call. The germline CDR1 and CDR2 sequences are SGDLS and YYNGEE. This CDR3 contains 14 residues. V was trimmed by 0 bases and J by 4 bases, leaving 10 bases between them. The CDR3 sequence: CASSVGGFPETQYF. DNA for the CDR3: TGTGCCAGCAGCGTAGGGGGTTTCCCAGAGACCCAGTACTTC.

This chain joins TRBV4-3 and TRBJ2-3; D remains unclear. This CDR3 spans 13 amino acids. Looked up from germline, CDR1 is LGHNA and CDR2 is YSLEER. Trimming shortened V by 1 base and J by 8 bases, and 10 bases separated the two germline ends. The CDR3 loop is CASSQGGWGTQYF. CDR3 in DNA: TGCGCCAGCAGCCAAGGGGGATGGGGTACGCAGTATTTT.

The chain is built from TRBV6-5 and TRBJ2-3; 10 nucleotides line up with TRBD2. Losses at the gene ends were 6 bases for V and 0 bases for J; bases not matched to a gene: 0. CDR1 and CDR2 from the germline V gene are MNHEY and SVGAGI. The CDR3 spans 14 residues. CDR3: CASRGLASTDTQYF. DNA of the CDR3: TGTGCCAGCAGGGGACTAGCGAGCACAGATACGCAGTATTTT.